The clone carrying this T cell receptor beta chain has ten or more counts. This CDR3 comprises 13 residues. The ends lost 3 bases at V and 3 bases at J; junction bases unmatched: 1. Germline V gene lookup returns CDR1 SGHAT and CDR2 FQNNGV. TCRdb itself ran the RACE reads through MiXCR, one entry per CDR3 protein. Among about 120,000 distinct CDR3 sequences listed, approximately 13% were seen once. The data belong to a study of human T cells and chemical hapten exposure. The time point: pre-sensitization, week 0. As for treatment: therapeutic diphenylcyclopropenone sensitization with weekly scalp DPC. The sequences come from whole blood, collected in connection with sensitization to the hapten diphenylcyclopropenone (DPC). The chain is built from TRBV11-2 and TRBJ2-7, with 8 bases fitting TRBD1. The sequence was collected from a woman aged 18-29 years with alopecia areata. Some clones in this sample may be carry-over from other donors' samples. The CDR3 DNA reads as TGTGCCAGCAGCTTCGGACAGGGCTACGAGCAGTACTTC. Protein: CASSFGQGYEQYF.